This TCR beta chain derives from a study of shared clonotypes between healthy human individuals. In its sample, this clone was seen a few times. The assay was immunoSEQ multiplex PCR, and TCRdb's table has in-frame clones only and misses some. Of 600,000 to 750,000 clones in the sample, approximately 79% are singletons; the top ten hold about 1.8%. The CDR3 spans 15 residues. The V gene lost 0 bases and the J gene lost 9 bases, with 19 bases spanning the gap. Germline loops: CDR1 SGDLS, CDR2 YYNGEE. There were no recent acute infections or vaccinations among the donors, who were healthy HIV-negative adults. It was into CD45RA+ naive and CD45RA-negative memory subsets that the CD4+ cells were split.

Sequenced material: memory CD4+ T cells sorted from blood. The subset was: CD45RA-negative fraction. The chain joins TRBV9 to TRBJ2-7; no definite D call. This sequence was found in a woman aged 30 to 39 in good health. The CDR3 DNA reads as TGTGCCAGCAGCGTAGACCTCACGGGCCCACCGCGGCAGTACTTC. Translated: CASSVDLTGPPRQYF.